A single sample is the source of the 7 T cell receptor beta chains below, sequenced in a study of T cells in localized non-small cell lung cancer. Method: immunoSEQ multiplex PCR; TCRdb's copy keeps in-frame clones and lacks some. The table records around 26,000 clones, less than 90% of them present only once. The sequences come from peripheral blood, collected before any cancer treatment. The receptor set was obtained from a female donor older than 55 with stage II squamous cell lung carcinoma.

V usage is TRBV7-2 and J usage is TRBJ2-1; D gene unclear. The CDR3 extends over 14 amino acids. V lost 5 bases to trimming and J lost 9 bases, with 17 bases between them. Germline CDR1 SGHTA, CDR2 FQGNSA. The CDR3 is CASSLTSPPSEQFF. DNA for the CDR3: TGTGCCAGCAGCCTTACAAGCCCCCCAAGTGAGCAGTTCTTC.

The rearrangement links TRBV10-3 to TRBJ1-2, with TRBD1 matching over 8 bases. Germline V gives CDR1 ENHRY, CDR2 SYGVKD. V was pared by 7 bases and J by 4 bases, with 11 bases of the junction left unmatched. The length of the CDR3 is 15 residues. The CDR3 DNA follows: TGTGCCATCACTAAGACAGGGGAGGTTCCCTATGGCTACACCTTC. It specifies CAITKTGEVPYGYTF.

This clone occurred once. The chain is built from TRBV7-6 and TRBJ2-1; the D is unclear. Trimming took 5 bases from V and 9 from J, leaving 14 bases between them. Germline V lookup: CDR1 SGHVS, CDR2 FNYEAQ. The CDR3 loop spans 13 amino acids. This chain's CDR3 is CASSPRNLPEQFF. In DNA, the CDR3 is TGTGCCAGCAGCCCCCGAAACCTTCCTGAGCAGTTCTTC.

V gene TRBV18 combines with J gene TRBJ1-4, with 9 bases matching TRBD1. The CDR3 loop spans 16 amino acids. Germline V gives CDR1 KGHSH, CDR2 LQKENI. V shed 0 bases and J 2 bases; nucleotides not matched to a gene: 1. CDR3: CASSPPGQGTNEKLFF. In DNA form, the CDR3 reads TGTGCCAGCTCACCACCGGGACAGGGCACTAATGAAAAACTGTTTTTT. Using reference TRBV18 and TRBJ1-4 for the parts outside the CDR3, the full variable domain is NAGVMQNPRHLVRRRGQEARLRCSPMKGHSHVYWYRQLPEEGLKFMVYLQKENIIDESGMPKERFSAEFPKEGPSILRIQQVVRGDSAAYFCASSPPGQGTNEKLFFGSGTQLSVL.

The chain couples TRBV19 to TRBJ2-1; TRBD1 agrees at 9 bases. The CDR3 consists of 14 residues. J gave up 5 bases and V 7 bases, and 6 bases lay outside the gene matches. Germline V lookup: CDR1 LNHDA, CDR2 SQIVND (reference sequence). The CDR3 here is CASTDRGKNNEQFF. The CDR3 DNA reads as TGTGCCAGTACGGACAGGGGAAAAAACAATGAGCAGTTCTTC.

DNA for the CDR3: TGTGCCAGCAGTACACTAGCAACTAATGAAAAACTGTTTTTT. Amino acids: CASSTLATNEKLFF. This chain joins TRBV11-2 and TRBJ1-4; D not resolved. Per the germline V gene, CDR1 is SGHAT and CDR2 is FQNNGV. Trimming left V 6 bases short and J 0 bases short, with 8 bases between. CDR3 length equals 14 residues. Looking up the rest from reference TRBV11-2 and TRBJ1-4 gives the full variable domain: EAGVAQSPRYKIIEKRQSVAFWCNPISGHATLYWYQQILGQGPKLLIQFQNNGVVDDSQLPKDRFSAERLKGVDSTLKIQPAKLEDSAVYLCASSTLATNEKLFFGSGTQLSVL.

The chain employs TRBV11-2 and TRBJ2-6; 8 bases line up with TRBD1. Unmatched junction bases numbered 14, after V lost 0 bases and J lost 4 bases. The length of the CDR3 is 20 residues. The germline gives CDR1 SGHAT, CDR2 FQNNGV. The CDR3 region is CASSLDRTGPTWYGANVLTF. In DNA, the CDR3 is TGTGCCAGCAGCTTAGATCGGACAGGGCCCACCTGGTACGGGGCCAACGTCCTGACTTTC.